The 13 T cell receptor beta chains below were found in one sample sequenced in a study of blood T cells in healthy people across ages. Primers used in a second PCR of roughly 6 to 11 cycles were a sample-barcoded 5' primer and a J-beta primer mix. TCRdb called the 5' RACE reads again in MiXCR, with one record for every CDR3 protein. The sample holds some 690,000 distinct CDR3 sequences, about 24% seen once. The specimen sequenced was blood. The receptors come from an older man in good health.

This clonotype was seen ten or more times. V gene TRBV4-1 combines with J gene TRBJ1-2; D is perhaps TRBD1 (5 bases). V dropped 0 bases and J dropped 3 bases, with 11 bases sitting between them. CDR1 is MGHRA, CDR2 YSYEKL, per germline. This CDR3 has 15 amino acids. The CDR3 loop reads CASSQDYRNDYGYTF. The DNA for the CDR3 is TGCGCCAGCAGCCAAGATTACAGGAATGACTATGGCTACACCTTC.

The chain has TRBV4-2 and TRBJ2-3, with TRBD1 identical over 9 bases. J lost 3 bases, V lost 4 bases, and 11 bases had no gene match. Germline CDR1 LGHNA, CDR2 YNFKEQ. The CDR3 contains 17 residues. This chain's CDR3 is CASSLPGTGRGTDTQYF. In DNA form, the CDR3 reads TGTGCCAGCAGCCTCCCAGGGACAGGGAGAGGAACAGATACGCAGTATTTT.

DNA of the CDR3: TGCGCCAGCAGCCAAGAGTTAACGAGGGGTTACGAGCAGTACTTC. Protein: CASSQELTRGYEQYF. This chain joins TRBV4-1 and TRBJ2-7; D is tentatively TRBD1 or TRBD2 (5 bases each). Germline values: CDR1 MGHRA, CDR2 YSYEKL. Trimming removed 0 bases at V and 4 bases at J, with 13 bases between. The CDR3 covers 15 residues.

Ten or more counts support this clonotype. The V gene is TRBV23-1, the J gene TRBJ1-2; D may be TRBD1 (6 bases). TRBV23-1 is assigned to the ORF class and has an uncertain function. Between the trimmed V and J ends, which lost 6 bases and 0 bases, there was a span of 14 bases. The CDR3 has 15 residues. The CDR3 coding sequence is TGCGCCAGCAGCCGTCCAGGGGTTACTAACTATGGCTACACCTTC. The encoded protein is CASSRPGVTNYGYTF.

The gene calls are TRBV7-6 and TRBJ2-1; no reliable D call. V dropped 2 bases and J dropped 0 bases, with 17 bases sitting between them. From germline, CDR1 is SGHVS and CDR2 FNYEAQ. CDR3 size: 18 residues. CDR3 protein: CASSLKLVGASSYNEQFF. Written as DNA, the CDR3 is TGTGCCAGCAGCTTAAAGTTGGTAGGCGCGAGCTCCTACAATGAGCAGTTCTTC.

The chain joins TRBV7-8 to TRBJ1-2; 9 bases are a match to TRBD1. Per germline, CDR1 SGHVS and CDR2 FQNEAQ. V trimming: 4 bases; J trimming: 0 bases; junction bases outside the gene matches: 6. The CDR3 runs to 16 residues. The CDR3 here is CASSSDRGRPNYGYTF. As DNA, the CDR3 is TGTGCCAGCAGCTCGGACAGGGGCCGTCCTAACTATGGCTACACCTTC.

This chain connects TRBV9 to TRBJ1-2; TRBD1 might be the D (5 bases). CDR1 is SGDLS and CDR2 is YYNGEE in the germline V gene. Trimming took 3 bases from V and 4 from J, leaving 7 bases between them. This CDR3 is 12 amino acids long. This chain's CDR3 is CASSAGIYGYTF. CDR3 DNA sequence: TGTGCCAGCAGCGCAGGGATCTATGGCTACACCTTC.

Ten or more counts support this clonotype. One junction end disagrees with the germline gene, perhaps due to a read error. The chain recombines TRBV5-1 with TRBJ2-1, with 8 nucleotides matching TRBD2. Germline V gene lookup returns CDR1 SGHRS and CDR2 YFSETQ. The length of the CDR3 is 15 residues. The CDR3 loop is CASSVTSGGYNEQFF. CDR3 coding DNA: TGTGCCAGCAGCGTAACTAGCGGAGGCTACAATGAGCAGTTCTTC.

The J gene is TRBJ2-5, the V gene TRBV20-1, with 9 bases that match TRBD1. With the DNA end fitting TRBJ2-7 better, the J assignment may be wrong. The CDR3 has 14 amino acids. The germline gives CDR1 DFQATT, CDR2 SNEGSKA (reference sequence). The CDR3 DNA reads TGCAGTGCTAGATCCGGGACAGGGCTCAACGAGCAGTACTTC. This gives the protein CSARSGTGLNEQYF.

This clonotype was found many times. The chain couples TRBV20-1 to TRBJ2-3; D is unclear. Germline CDR1 reads DFQATT; CDR2 reads SNEGSKA (reference sequence). Trimming cost V 3 bases and J 2 bases, with 9 bases left between them. The CDR3 is made up of 13 amino acids. The chain's CDR3 is CSASTEFTDTQYF. The CDR3 DNA reads TGCAGTGCTAGTACGGAATTCACAGATACGCAGTATTTT.

This clonotype showed up many times. The junction differs from germline at one of its ends, possibly a read error. The CDR3 spells CASSLASNEQFF. The CDR3 bases are TGCGCCAGCAGCTTGGCCTCCAATGAGCAGTTCTTC. The chain is built from TRBV7-9 and TRBJ2-1; D uncertain. Germline V gene lookup returns CDR1 SEHNR and CDR2 FQNEAQ (reference sequence). The CDR3 is made up of 12 amino acids.

The chain recombines TRBV7-9 with TRBJ1-2; 7 bases are shared with TRBD1. The CDR3 spans 14 residues. Per the germline V gene, CDR1 is SEHNR and CDR2 is FQNEAQ (reference sequence). V dropped 5 bases and J dropped 1; count of bases not matched to a gene: 4. CDR3 sequence: CASSPRQGNYGYTF. The DNA of the CDR3 is TGTGCCAGCAGCCCACGACAGGGTAACTATGGCTACACCTTC. Full variable domain (remainder filled in from reference TRBV7-9 and TRBJ1-2): DTGVSQNPRHKITKRGQNVTFRCDPISEHNRLYWYRQTLGQGPEFLTYFQNEAQLEKSRLLSDRFSAERPKGSFSTLEIQRTEQGDSAMYLCASSPRQGNYGYTFGSGTRLTVV.

This clonotype was recorded a few times. The chain employs TRBV20-1 and TRBJ1-2, with TRBD1 matching over 7 bases. The CDR3 is made up of 15 amino acids. The germline V gene has CDR1 DFQATT and CDR2 SNEGSKA (reference sequence). Losses at the gene ends were 0 bases for V and 2 bases for J; bases not matched to a gene: 6. The CDR3 loop reads CSARDLDRKNYGYTF. CDR3 in DNA: TGCAGTGCTAGAGATCTGGACAGGAAGAACTATGGCTACACCTTC.